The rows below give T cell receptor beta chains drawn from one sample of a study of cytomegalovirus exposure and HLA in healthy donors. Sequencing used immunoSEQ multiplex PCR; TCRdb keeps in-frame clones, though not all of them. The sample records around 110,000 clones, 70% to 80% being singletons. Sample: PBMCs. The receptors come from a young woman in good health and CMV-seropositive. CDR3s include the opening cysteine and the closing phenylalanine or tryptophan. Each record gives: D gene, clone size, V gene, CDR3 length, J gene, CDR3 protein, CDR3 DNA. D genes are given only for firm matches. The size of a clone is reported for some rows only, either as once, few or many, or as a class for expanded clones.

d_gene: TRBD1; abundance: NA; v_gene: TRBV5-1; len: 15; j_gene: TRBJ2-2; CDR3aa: CASKVGTGGAGELFF; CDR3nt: TGCGCCAGCAAAGTCGGGACAGGGGGGGCCGGGGAGCTGTTTTTT
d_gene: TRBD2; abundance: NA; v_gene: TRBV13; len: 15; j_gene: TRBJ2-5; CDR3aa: CASSLLREDRETQYF; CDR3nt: TGTGCCAGCAGCTTGTTGCGGGAGGACAGAGAGACCCAGTACTTC
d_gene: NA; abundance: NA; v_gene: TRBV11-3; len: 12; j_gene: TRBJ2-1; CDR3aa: CASSQTGCEQFF; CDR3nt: TGTGCCAGCAGCCAGACGGGGTGTGAGCAGTTCTTC
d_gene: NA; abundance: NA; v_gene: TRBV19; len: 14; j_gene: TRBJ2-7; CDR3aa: CASTGKGPGYEQYF; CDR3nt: TGTGCCAGTACCGGGAAGGGCCCAGGCTACGAGCAGTACTTC
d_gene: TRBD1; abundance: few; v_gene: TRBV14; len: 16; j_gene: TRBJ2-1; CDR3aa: CASSQGLGQGRNEQFF; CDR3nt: TGTGCCAGCAGCCAAGGTCTAGGACAGGGCCGCAATGAGCAGTTCTTC
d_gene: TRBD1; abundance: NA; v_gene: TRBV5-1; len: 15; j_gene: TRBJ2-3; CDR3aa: CASSWGGQGTDTQYF; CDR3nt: TGCGCCAGCAGCTGGGGCGGACAGGGCACAGATACGCAGTATTTT
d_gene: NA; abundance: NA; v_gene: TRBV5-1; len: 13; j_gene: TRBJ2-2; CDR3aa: CASSLLEAGELFF; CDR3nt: TGCGCCAGCAGCTTGTTGGAGGCCGGGGAGCTGTTTTTT
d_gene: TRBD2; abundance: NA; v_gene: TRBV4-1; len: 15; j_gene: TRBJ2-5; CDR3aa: CASSQDGTSGETQYF; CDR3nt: TGCGCCAGCAGCCAAGATGGGACTAGCGGAGAGACCCAGTACTTC
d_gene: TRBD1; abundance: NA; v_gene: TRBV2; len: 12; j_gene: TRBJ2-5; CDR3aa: CASGTVRETQYF; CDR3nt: TGTGCCAGCGGGACAGTAAGGGAGACCCAGTACTTC
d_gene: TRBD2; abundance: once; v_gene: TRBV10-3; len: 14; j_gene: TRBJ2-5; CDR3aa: CASGLAGGQETQYF; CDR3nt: TGTGCCTCCGGCCTGGCGGGAGGGCAAGAGACCCAGTACTTC
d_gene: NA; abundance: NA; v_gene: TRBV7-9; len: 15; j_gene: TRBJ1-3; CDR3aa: CASSSLAGYGNTIYF; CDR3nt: TGTGCCAGCAGCTCCTTGGCCGGGTACGGAAACACCATATATTTT
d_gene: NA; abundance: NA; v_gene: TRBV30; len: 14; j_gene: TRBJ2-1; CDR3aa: CAWSRPQGWNEQFF; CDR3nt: TGTGCCTGGAGTAGGCCCCAGGGGTGGAATGAGCAGTTCTTC
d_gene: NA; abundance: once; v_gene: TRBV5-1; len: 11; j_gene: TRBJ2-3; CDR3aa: CASSLADTQYF; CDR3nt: TGCGCCAGCAGTCTAGCAGATACGCAGTATTTT
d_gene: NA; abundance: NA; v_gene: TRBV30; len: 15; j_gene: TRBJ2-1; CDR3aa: CAWSPKQENGYEQFF; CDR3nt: TGTGCCTGGAGTCCAAAACAGGAGAATGGCTATGAGCAGTTCTTC